This T cell receptor (beta chain) derives from a study of blood T cells in healthy people across ages. Alongside a J-beta primer mix, a sample-barcoded 5' primer served in a second PCR lasting roughly 7 to 11 cycles. Researchers report that each sample yielded at least 2.5 million CDR3-containing paired-end reads. TCRdb re-called the 5' RACE reads with MiXCR, one entry per CDR3 protein. The sample lists hundreds of thousands of distinct CDR3 sequences, 24% occurring once. These same data were also listed under a study on T cells of mothers and their children. From that second work: Every mother supplied over 8 million TCR beta CDR3 reads and every child a few million.

The sequenced sample was blood. The clonotype was recovered from a boy between 10 and 17 years old in good health.

As DNA, the CDR3 is TGTGCCAGCAGCCCCAGGGGGAGAGGAGGGATTCCTGGCTACACCTTC. Its protein product is CASSPRGRGGIPGYTF. The gene calls are TRBV3-1 and TRBJ1-2, with 7 bases matching TRBD1. The V and J ends lost 4 bases and 7 bases, in that order; junction bases with no gene match: 15. Per the germline V gene, CDR1 is LGHDT and CDR2 is YNNKEL (reference sequence). CDR3 length equals 16 residues.